This TCR beta chain is drawn from a study of T cells in Graves' hyperthyroidism and ophthalmopathy. J lost 6 bases, V lost 2 bases, and 4 bases had no gene match. CDR3 length equals 15 residues. Germline CDR1 and CDR2: SGHRS and YFSETQ. Amplification yielded TCR beta CDR3 regions, with RNA transcripts as the source. An initial round of RT-PCR targeting the TCR CDR3 relied on the HTBI primer set. TCRdb re-derived calls from the multiplex PCR reads in MiXCR, one entry per CDR3 protein. The sample lists 450,000 to 600,000 distinct CDR3 sequences, about 20% occurring once. The study, taken as a whole, reports: Ophthalmopathy, as predicted by the model, came a median 6.5 months after the prediction. Most clonotypes expanded in thyroid above 0.001 were likewise present in blood.

The sample holds a few counts of this clonotype. What it binds is unknown. Reasons for excluding patients were uncontrolled infection, other autoimmune disease, pregnancy or lactation. The PBMCs had their origin in 10 ml of fresh peripheral blood. The source material was blood. This clonotype originated in a middle-aged man with Graves' ophthalmopathy. V is TRBV5-1 and J is TRBJ2-2, with 10 bases fitting TRBD1. The CDR3 reads CASSFGTGASGELFF. The CDR3 coding sequence is TGCGCCAGCAGCTTCGGGACAGGGGCTTCCGGGGAGCTGTTTTTT.